This record covers a single TCR beta chain. This sequence may be a read error, since a much larger clone differs from it by one base. This sample was taken from a study of human T cells and chemical hapten exposure. The germline CDR1 and CDR2 sequences are DFQATT and SNEGSKA (reference sequence). The CDR3 contains 14 residues. Noted time point: patch test 1, 2 weeks after DPC sensitization. The treatment was: therapeutic diphenylcyclopropenone sensitization with weekly scalp DPC. MiXCR was run by TCRdb on the RACE reads, yielding one entry per CDR3 protein. The table includes under 150,000 distinct CDR3 sequences, about 12% detected once.

The receptor was derived from a woman aged 45-65 years with alopecia areata. Some clones in this sample may be carry-over from other donors' samples. This chain uses TRBV20-1 with TRBJ2-2; 8 positions agree with TRBD2. Source: whole blood, taken in connection with sensitization to the hapten diphenylcyclopropenone (DPC). The CDR3 is CSARGLGDTGELSF. CDR3 DNA: TGCAGTGCTAGGGGACTAGGAGACACCGGGGAGCTGTCTTTT.